The 27 T cell receptor beta chains given below trace back to one sample, sequenced in a study of a mutant IDH1 vaccine in newly diagnosed glioma. Sequencing used immunoSEQ multiplex PCR; TCRdb keeps in-frame clones, though not all of them. Of over 75,000 clones listed, around 90% are singletons. Stated time point: baseline, week 1 (first vaccination visit). Treatment indicated: pre-vaccination baseline after standard-of-care therapy. The sample consisted of PBMCs, taken from a glioma patient treated with radiotherapy, temozolomide or both. The receptors come from a woman aged 50 to 60 with glioma.

This chain uses TRBV5-4 with TRBJ1-2; D is ambiguous. Looked up from germline, CDR1 is SGHNT and CDR2 is YYREEE (reference sequence). There are 14 residues in the CDR3. Trimming removed 4 bases at V and 8 bases at J, with 18 bases between. The CDR3 loop reads CASSSPGQSGGYTF. The CDR3 DNA reads as TGTGCCAGCAGCAGCCCGGGCCAAAGCGGGGGCTACACCTTC.

The rearrangement uses TRBV5-1 and TRBJ2-2; 9 bases align to TRBD2. The CDR3 covers 19 residues. The germline CDR1 and CDR2 sequences are SGHRS and YFSETQ. With 0 bases clipped from V and 5 bases from J, the junction kept 14 bases outside the gene matches. The CDR3 nucleotides are TGCGCCAGCAGCTTGGCCGGTTCTAGCGGGACCCCGAGAACCGGGGAGCTGTTTTTT. Translating it yields CASSLAGSSGTPRTGELFF.

V usage is TRBV19 and J usage is TRBJ2-2; D gene ambiguous. Trimming shortened V by 9 bases and J by 5 bases, and 10 bases separated the two germline ends. Germline loops: CDR1 LNHDA, CDR2 SQIVND (reference sequence). The CDR3 runs 12 residues. The CDR3 DNA reads as TGTGCCAGCCGTCTGGGGACCGGGGAGCTGTTTTTT. As protein: CASRLGTGELFF.

The chain is built from TRBV2 and TRBJ1-5, with D unresolved. This CDR3 is built from 12 residues. In germline, CDR1 is SNHLY, CDR2 FYNNEI. The V gene lost 6 bases and the J gene lost 8 bases, with 11 bases spanning the gap. The CDR3 protein is CASSVTSEPQHF. The CDR3 nucleotides are TGTGCCAGCAGCGTGACCTCGGAGCCCCAGCATTTT.

The CDR3 region is CASSRTGGEQYF. The CDR3 nucleotides are TGTGCCAGCAGTCGAACAGGGGGCGAGCAGTACTTC. The V call is TRBV7-3, the J call TRBJ2-7; 8 bases are shared with TRBD1. Germline V gives CDR1 SGHTA, CDR2 FQGTGA. This CDR3 contains 12 residues. Unmatched junction bases numbered 4, after V lost 6 bases and J lost 6 bases.

V and J are TRBV6-1 and TRBJ1-5; 8 positions agree with TRBD1. The CDR3 is 14 residues long. The ends lost 3 bases at V and 4 bases at J; junction bases unmatched: 2. Germline lookup yields CDR1 MNHNS and CDR2 SASEGT. In DNA, the CDR3 is TGTGCCAGCAGTGACAGGGGGCAAAATCAGCCCCAGCATTTT. Translation: CASSDRGQNQPQHF.

The chain has TRBV9 and TRBJ2-6; D perhaps matches TRBD1 (6 bases). Looked up from germline, CDR1 is SGDLS and CDR2 is YYNGEE. The length of the CDR3 is 17 residues. Trimming took off 2 bases at V and 0 bases at J, with 12 bases between the two ends. The CDR3 sequence: CASSVGTSYSGANVLTF. The CDR3 nucleotides are TGTGCCAGCAGCGTGGGGACAAGTTACTCTGGGGCCAACGTCCTGACTTTC. The variable domain in full, completed from reference TRBV9 and TRBJ2-6, reads DSGVTQTPKHLITATGQRVTLRCSPRSGDLSVYWYQQSLDQGLQFLIQYYNGEERAKGNILERFSAQQFPDLHSELNLSSLELGDSALYFCASSVGTSYSGANVLTFGAGSRLTVL.

This chain uses TRBV4-2 with TRBJ2-2, with a possible D match to TRBD2 (6 bases). Trimming cost V 1 base and J 6 bases, with 15 bases left between them. This CDR3 has 16 residues. CDR1 LGHNA and CDR2 YNFKEQ come from the germline V gene. The CDR3 protein is CASSQAVGAGAGELFF. DNA for the CDR3: TGTGCCAGCAGCCAAGCCGTCGGAGCGGGCGCCGGGGAGCTGTTTTTT.

The chain couples TRBV10-1 to TRBJ2-2; 7 bases match TRBD2. The germline V gene encodes CDR1 WNHNN and CDR2 SYGVQD (reference sequence). The J segment lost 1 base and the V segment lost 6 bases, leaving 2 bases of the junction unmatched. The CDR3 is 14 residues long. The CDR3 DNA reads TGCGCCAGCAGGCCTAGCGGGAACACCGGGGAGCTGTTTTTT. It yields the protein CASRPSGNTGELFF.

The V and J genes are TRBV28 and TRBJ1-2, with 10 positions matching TRBD1. Per germline, CDR1 MDHEN and CDR2 SYDVKM. After removal of 9 bases from V and 8 bases from J, the junction contained 6 bases not matched to a gene. This CDR3 contains 12 residues. CDR3 sequence: CASTDRGPGYTF. DNA of the CDR3: TGTGCCAGTACAGACAGGGGGCCCGGCTACACCTTC.

The chain joins TRBV6-6 to TRBJ2-3, with D possibly TRBD1 on 6 matching bases. The CDR3 contains 14 residues. V lost 2 bases, J lost 3 bases, and 9 bases lay in between. In germline, CDR1 is MNHNY, CDR2 SVGAGI (reference sequence). CDR3 nucleotides: TGTGCCAGCAGTTACGGGGGACAAACAGATACGCAGTATTTT. It yields the protein CASSYGGQTDTQYF.

This clone was seen just once. The chain couples TRBV2 to TRBJ1-4; tentatively, D is TRBD1 (6 bases). Germline V gene data show CDR1 as SNHLY and CDR2 as FYNNEI. The V end lost 6 bases, the J end lost 2 bases, and 16 bases lay between the germline ends. The CDR3 totals 16 residues. Written as DNA, the CDR3 is TGTGCCAGCAGAGGGGGAAGGGGCGGCACTAATGAAAAACTGTTTTTT. This encodes CASRGGRGGTNEKLFF.

This clone was counted once. J is TRBJ2-1 and V is TRBV2; 11 bases are a match to TRBD2. Trimming took 11 bases from V and 5 from J; bases not matched to a gene: 8. The germline gives CDR1 SNHLY, CDR2 FYNNEI. This CDR3 is built from 14 residues. Written as DNA, the CDR3 is TGTGCCGTACGGGGACTAGCGGCAAACAATGAGCAGTTCTTC. Amino acid sequence: CAVRGLAANNEQFF.

The V gene is TRBV28, the J gene TRBJ2-7, with 9 bases matching TRBD2. Per germline, CDR1 MDHEN and CDR2 SYDVKM. V lost 3 bases to trimming and J lost 5 bases; unmatched junction nucleotides: 5. This CDR3 spans 14 amino acids. This CDR3 reads CASSLIAGADEQYF. The CDR3, as DNA: TGTGCCAGCAGTTTGATAGCGGGAGCTGACGAGCAGTACTTC.

The rearrangement links TRBV30 to TRBJ2-1, with 10 nucleotides matching TRBD2. V lost 2 bases to trimming and J lost 4 bases; unmatched junction nucleotides: 8. CDR1 is GTSNPN, CDR2 SVGIG, per germline (reference sequence). The CDR3 loop spans 16 amino acids. The CDR3 protein is CAWSSLAGARYNEQFF. CDR3 nucleotide sequence: TGTGCCTGGAGTTCTCTAGCGGGAGCGCGGTACAATGAGCAGTTCTTC. The variable domain in full, completed from reference TRBV30 and TRBJ2-1, reads SQTIHQWPATLVQPVGSPLSLECTVEGTSNPNLYWYRQAAGRGLQLLFYSVGIGQISSEVPQNLSASRPQDRQFILSSKKLLLSDSGFYLCAWSSLAGARYNEQFFGPGTRLTVL.

The chain is built from TRBV2 and TRBJ2-2, with 12 bases identical to TRBD2. CDR1 SNHLY and CDR2 FYNNEI come from the germline V gene. The CDR3 covers 20 residues. Trimming took 4 bases from V and 6 from J; bases not matched to a gene: 18. CDR3: CASSAPGGPSGRAGAGELFF. As DNA, the CDR3 is TGTGCCAGCAGTGCCCCTGGGGGTCCTAGCGGGAGGGCCGGGGCCGGGGAGCTGTTTTTT. The variable domain in full, with the rest retrieved from reference TRBV2 and TRBJ2-2, is EPEVTQTPSHQVTQMGQEVILRCVPISNHLYFYWYRQILGQKVEFLVSFYNNEISEKSEIFDDQFSVERPDGSNFTLKIRSTKLEDSAMYFCASSAPGGPSGRAGAGELFFGEGSRLTVL.

This rearrangement joins TRBV2 to TRBJ1-2; D is possibly TRBD1 (5 bases). CDR1 and CDR2 (germline): SNHLY, FYNNEI. The CDR3 extends over 15 amino acids. V lost 2 bases and J lost 8, with 18 bases in between. This CDR3 is CASSERWTHLGGYTF. The CDR3 bases are TGTGCCAGCAGTGAACGTTGGACACACCTTGGGGGCTACACCTTC.

The rearrangement joins TRBV6-6 to TRBJ1-5; D call uncertain. Per germline, CDR1 MNHNY and CDR2 SVGAGI (reference sequence). V was clipped by 2 bases and J by 0 bases, with 2 bases between them. The CDR3 covers 13 residues. The CDR3 region has the DNA TGTGCCAGCAGTTACAATAGCAATCAGCCCCAGCATTTT. It codes for CASSYNSNQPQHF.

As for this clone: Relative to the germline gene, one junction end is altered; a read error may explain this. This chain links TRBV18 with TRBJ1-2; no clear D gene. CDR1 is KGHSH and CDR2 is LQKENI in the germline V gene. This CDR3 spans 13 amino acids. The CDR3 DNA follows: TGTGCCAGCTCGCCACGGGAGGCGGAAGGCTACACCTTC. This encodes CASSPREAEGYTF. The full variable domain, in which reference TRBV18 and TRBJ1-2 provide the parts outside the CDR3, is NAGVMQNPRHLVRRRGQEARLRCSPMKGHSHVYWYRQLPEEGLKFMVYLQKENIIDESGMPKERFSAEFPKEGPSILRIQQVVRGDSAAYFCASSPREAEGYTFGSGTRLTVV.

The chain couples TRBV7-3 to TRBJ2-7, with D possibly being TRBD1 (6 bases). The germline gives CDR1 SGHTA, CDR2 FQGTGA. Trimming cost V 4 bases and J 4 bases, with 11 bases left between them. This CDR3 has 13 amino acids. The CDR3 coding sequence is TGTGCCAGCAGCTCCCAACAGGGATACGAGCAGTACTTC. As protein: CASSSQQGYEQYF. The full variable domain, with the rest looked up from reference TRBV7-3 and TRBJ2-7, is GAGVSQTPSNKVTEKGKYVELRCDPISGHTALYWYRQSLGQGPEFLIYFQGTGAADDSGLPNDRFFAVRPEGSVSTLKIQRTERGDSAVYLCASSSQQGYEQYFGPGTRLTVT.

The V and J genes are TRBV27 and TRBJ2-3; D not resolved. CDR1 and CDR2 (germline): MNHEY, SMNVEV (reference sequence). This CDR3 region has 14 residues. V was pared by 2 bases and J by 4 bases, with 10 bases between. The CDR3 coding sequence is TGTGCCAGCAGTTTAGGGCGGTCCCCAGATACGCAGTATTTT. It translates to CASSLGRSPDTQYF.

This chain connects TRBV11-2 to TRBJ2-1; a possible D gene is TRBD2 (8 bases). V was cut by 5 bases and J by 12 bases, with 32 bases left in between. The CDR3 extends over 18 amino acids. CDR1 and CDR2 from the germline V gene are SGHAT and FQNNGV. CDR3 coding DNA: TGTGCCAGCAGCCCACTACAGGGGACGCGGGAGGTCGGTCTGGTGCAGTTCTTC. Translating it yields CASSPLQGTREVGLVQFF. Using reference TRBV11-2 and TRBJ2-1 for the parts outside the CDR3, the full variable domain is EAGVAQSPRYKIIEKRQSVAFWCNPISGHATLYWYQQILGQGPKLLIQFQNNGVVDDSQLPKDRFSAERLKGVDSTLKIQPAKLEDSAVYLCASSPLQGTREVGLVQFFGPGTRLTVL.

The chain's CDR3 is CASRPGTGEGNTIYF. Written as DNA, the CDR3 is TGTGCCAGCAGACCCGGAACAGGGGAGGGAAACACCATATATTTT. The chain has TRBV28 and TRBJ1-3, with 7 bases that match TRBD1. Germline V lookup: CDR1 MDHEN, CDR2 SYDVKM. This CDR3 contains 15 residues. The V segment lost 6 bases and the J segment 4 bases; nucleotides outside the gene matches: 9.

The rearrangement links TRBV30 to TRBJ2-7, with D perhaps TRBD2 (6 bases). The V gene lost 4 bases and the J gene lost 3 bases, with 13 bases spanning the gap. The CDR3 covers 13 residues. In germline, CDR1 is GTSNPN, CDR2 SVGIG (reference sequence). Here the CDR3 reads CAWNRGTYYEQYF. The CDR3 nucleotides read TGTGCCTGGAATCGCGGGACCTACTACGAGCAGTACTTC.

The chain recombines TRBV28 with TRBJ2-7; no clear D gene. Germline CDR1 and CDR2: MDHEN and SYDVKM. The CDR3 has 14 amino acids. The germline V and J ends were trimmed by 7 bases and 1 base, with 14 bases remaining between them. This CDR3 reads CASTSWVVSYEQYF. The CDR3 bases are TGTGCCAGCACCTCCTGGGTGGTTTCCTACGAGCAGTACTTC.

V is TRBV12-2 and J is TRBJ2-5; TRBD2 is the table's D call and was not checked against the DNA. TRBV12-2 is a listed pseudogene. The CDR3 is 17 amino acids. CDR3 coding DNA: TGTGCAAGTCGCTGGACTAGCGGGAGCTGGGGTGGTGAGACCCAGTACTTC. Translated, it gives CASRWTSGSWGGETQYF.

In this sample, this clone turned up once. The gene calls are TRBV5-1 and TRBJ2-3, with D possibly TRBD2 on 6 matching bases. The CDR3 extends over 15 amino acids. The germline CDR1 and CDR2 sequences are SGHRS and YFSETQ. Trimming took off 2 bases at V and 6 bases at J, with 16 bases between the two ends. The CDR3 here is CASSLNGRSDDTQYF. Written as DNA, the CDR3 is TGCGCCAGCAGCTTAAATGGGAGGAGTGACGATACGCAGTATTTT.